This TCR beta chain was identified during a study of cytotoxic CD8 clonotypes in ibrutinib-treated CLL. Assay used: immunoSEQ multiplex PCR; TCRdb lists only in-frame clones, some missing. Among 330,000 or so clones listed, 67% were seen once. Study outcomes and limitations: Public clonotypes proved infrequent, and on treatment they shrank or remained steady.

Concerning this clone itself: Its antigen is as yet unknown.

CDR3 size: 13 residues. The germline V and J ends were trimmed by 1 base and 6 bases, with 9 bases remaining between them. Germline V gives CDR1 SGDLS, CDR2 YYNGEE. The clonotype comes from a human donor with chronic lymphocytic leukemia. The V and J genes are TRBV9 and TRBJ2-3; TRBD2 might be the D (6 bases). The sequencing here drew on PBMCs, taken after 36 months of ibrutinib treatment. The CDR3 DNA sequence: TGTGCCAGCAGCGTATGGGGGGTCGATACGCAGTATTTT. Translation: CASSVWGVDTQYF.